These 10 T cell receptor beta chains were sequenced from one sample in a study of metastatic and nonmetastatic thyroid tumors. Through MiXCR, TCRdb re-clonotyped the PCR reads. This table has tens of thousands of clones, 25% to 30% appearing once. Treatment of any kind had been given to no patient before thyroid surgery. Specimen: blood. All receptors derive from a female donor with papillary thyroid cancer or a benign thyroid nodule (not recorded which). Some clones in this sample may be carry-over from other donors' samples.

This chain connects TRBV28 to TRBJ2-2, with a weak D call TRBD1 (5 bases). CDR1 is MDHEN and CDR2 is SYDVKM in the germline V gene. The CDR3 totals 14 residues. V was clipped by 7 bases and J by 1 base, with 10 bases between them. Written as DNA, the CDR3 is TGTGCCAGCAAGCTTACAGGGAACACCGGGGAGCTGTTTTTT. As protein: CASKLTGNTGELFF. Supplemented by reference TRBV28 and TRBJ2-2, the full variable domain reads DVKVTQSSRYLVKRTGEKVFLECVQDMDHENMFWYRQDPGLGLRLIYFSYDVKMKEKGDIPEGYSVSREKKERFSLILESASTNQTSMYLCASKLTGNTGELFFGEGSRLTVL.

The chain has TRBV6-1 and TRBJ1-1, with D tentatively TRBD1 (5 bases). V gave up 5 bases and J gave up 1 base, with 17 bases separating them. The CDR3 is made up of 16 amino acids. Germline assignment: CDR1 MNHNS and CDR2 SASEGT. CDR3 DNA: TGTGCCAGCAGTCGACTCCTGACAGAGGCGAACACTGAAGCTTTCTTT. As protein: CASSRLLTEANTEAFF.

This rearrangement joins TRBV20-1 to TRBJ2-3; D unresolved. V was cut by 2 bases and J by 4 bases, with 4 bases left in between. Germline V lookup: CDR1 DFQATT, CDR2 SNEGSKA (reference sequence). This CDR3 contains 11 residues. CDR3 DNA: TGCAGTGCTAGATGGGCAGATACGCAGTATTTT. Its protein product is CSARWADTQYF.

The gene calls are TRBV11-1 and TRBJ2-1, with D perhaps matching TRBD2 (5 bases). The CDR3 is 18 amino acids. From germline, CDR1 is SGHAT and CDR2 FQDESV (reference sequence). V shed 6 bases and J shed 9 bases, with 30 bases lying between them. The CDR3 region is CASSMCVGSVSIGVEQFF. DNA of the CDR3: TGTGCCAGCAGTATGTGTGTGGGTAGCGTGAGTATAGGCGTTGAGCAGTTCTTC.

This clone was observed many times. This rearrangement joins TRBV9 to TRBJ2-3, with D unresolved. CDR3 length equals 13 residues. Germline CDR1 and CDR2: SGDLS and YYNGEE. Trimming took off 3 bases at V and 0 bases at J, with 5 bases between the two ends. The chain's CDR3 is CASSGYSTDTQYF. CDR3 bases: TGTGCCAGCAGCGGCTACAGCACAGATACGCAGTATTTT. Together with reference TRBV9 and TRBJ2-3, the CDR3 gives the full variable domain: DSGVTQTPKHLITATGQRVTLRCSPRSGDLSVYWYQQSLDQGLQFLIQYYNGEERAKGNILERFSAQQFPDLHSELNLSSLELGDSALYFCASSGYSTDTQYFGPGTRLTVL.

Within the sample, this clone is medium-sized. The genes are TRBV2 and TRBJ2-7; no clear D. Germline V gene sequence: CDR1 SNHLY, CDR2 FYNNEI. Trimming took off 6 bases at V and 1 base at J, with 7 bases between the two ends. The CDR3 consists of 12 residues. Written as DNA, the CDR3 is TGTGCCAGCAGGGCAGAATCCTACGAGCAGTACTTC. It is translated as CASRAESYEQYF. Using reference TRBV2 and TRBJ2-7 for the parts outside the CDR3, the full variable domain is EPEVTQTPSHQVTQMGQEVILRCVPISNHLYFYWYRQILGQKVEFLVSFYNNEISEKSEIFDDQFSVERPDGSNFTLKIRSTKLEDSAMYFCASRAESYEQYFGPGTRLTVT.

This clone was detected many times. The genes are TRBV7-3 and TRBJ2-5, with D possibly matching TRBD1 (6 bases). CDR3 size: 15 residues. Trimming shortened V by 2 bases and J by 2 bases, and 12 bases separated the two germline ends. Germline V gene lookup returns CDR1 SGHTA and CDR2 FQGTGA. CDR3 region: CASSLLGQPQETQYF. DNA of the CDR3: TGTGCCAGCAGCTTACTTGGACAGCCTCAAGAGACCCAGTACTTC.

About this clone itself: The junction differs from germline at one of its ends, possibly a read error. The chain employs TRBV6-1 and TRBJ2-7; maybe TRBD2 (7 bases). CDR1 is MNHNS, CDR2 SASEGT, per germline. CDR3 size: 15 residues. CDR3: CVSSVGGEGPYEQYF. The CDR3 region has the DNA TGTGTCAGCAGTGTAGGGGGGGAAGGTCCCTACGAGCAGTACTTC.

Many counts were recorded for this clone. The chain's CDR3 is CASSLSGNTEAFF. CDR3 sequence (DNA): TGTGCCAGCAGCTTATCGGGGAACACTGAAGCTTTCTTT. V gene TRBV7-3 combines with J gene TRBJ1-1; D remains ambiguous. CDR1 and CDR2 from the germline V gene are SGHTA and FQGTGA. Between the trimmed V and J ends, which lost 2 bases and 1 base, there was a span of 5 bases. The CDR3 extends over 13 amino acids.

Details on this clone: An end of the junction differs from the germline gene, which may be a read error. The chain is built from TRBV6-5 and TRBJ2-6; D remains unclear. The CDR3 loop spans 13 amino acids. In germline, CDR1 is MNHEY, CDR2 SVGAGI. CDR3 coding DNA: TGTGCTAGCAGTTACACTGGGGCCAACGTCCTGACTTTC. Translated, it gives CASSYTGANVLTF.